A single TCR beta chain is shown here with its context. Its antigen target is currently unknown. The input lacks base qualities; no much larger clone sits a single base away. The data were obtained in a study of PD-1 blockade in classical Hodgkin lymphoma (dated by TCRdb to the early 2020s). General notes on the study: Nivolumab dosing was 3 mg/kg intravenously every 2 weeks, continuing until either disease progression or unacceptable toxicity. The study used CyTOF and TCR beta sequencing to define a peripheral blood immune signature of response to PD-1 blockade in classical Hodgkin lymphoma.

The investigation overall reported the following: Lower diversity was seen in patients whose nivolumab began less than 1 year after ASCT, and these patients were left out of later analyses so that immune reconstitution would not confound the results. Among trial patients, those achieving complete response had baseline diversity similar to that of newly diagnosed patients, while diversity was significantly lower in partial responders and progressors. Baseline TCR diversity was reported to be lower in newly diagnosed patients than in healthy donors, and even lower in relapsed/refractory patients. Only a single clinical trial cohort was studied, and what caused the repertoire differences, possibly disease activity or prior therapy, remained undefined. A significant rise by C4D1 was seen in CD4+ but not CD8+ TCR diversity (p=0.0027 vs p=0.16), with the rise being most apparent in complete responders (p=0.02).

The time point label corresponds to: cycle 1 day 1 (C1D1), immediately before nivolumab initiation. Relapse after autologous stem cell transplantation had occurred in all trial patients, and cohorts A, B and C were distinguished by prior brentuximab vedotin exposure. The trial cohort was composed of about 60 patients with relapsed/refractory classical Hodgkin lymphoma, for whom complete response, partial response or progressive disease was recorded as best overall response. Single-agent nivolumab was administered to trial patients in the multi-cohort phase II CheckMate 205 trial. An independent review committee assessed best overall response by applying the 2007 International Working Group response criteria. Trial PBMCs were collected just before the start of nivolumab (C1D1) and during therapy at cycle 2 day 1 and cycle 4 day 1. Peripheral blood was collected in 8 mL Vacutainer Cell Preparation Tubes, from which PBMCs were isolated by centrifugation and then cryopreserved.

Genomic DNA was isolated using the Qiagen DNeasy kit from unsorted PBMCs as well as from negatively selected CD4+ and CD8+ fractions. Using primers that anneal to V and J segments, immunoSEQ multiplex PCR amplified the TCR beta CDR3 regions. A synthetic immune receptor repertoire was used to minimize amplification bias, and remaining bias was computationally removed after sequencing. The authors' analysis ran thus. Repertoire diversity was quantified as the Shannon entropy index using custom Python scripts. Unsorted, CD4+ and CD8+ repertoires were analyzed separately, except in combined analyses where CD4+ and CD8+ sequences were merged in silico. Clonal expansion was defined as at least a 2-fold frequency increase after treatment relative to C1D1, with a pseudocount of 0.5 for undetected baseline clones. Singleton clones were defined as clones with 0 or 1 copy at C1D1, and non-singleton clones were defined as clones with 2 or more copies. Clones expanded in unsorted samples were annotated as CD4+, CD8+ or unknown by matching protein sequences in sorted samples from the same patient. Wilcoxon tests were applied to paired samples to test diversity changes from C1D1 to C4D1. TCRdb stores this immuneACCESS table with in-frame sequences only. Part of the clones is absent; in the studies checked, under half of the shortfall reflects unresolved V genes, and no reason is known for the rest. D and trimming were read from the DNA, whereas the V and J calls and clone size are those reported in that table. Here the sample has 60,000 or so clones; about 88% occur a single time. The ten most abundant clones make up about 9.6% of the sample.

The CDR3 starts with the cysteine, ends with the phenylalanine, and has 13 residues. The only DNA kept is the CDR3, 39 bases in frame from the first base. The V and J ends are trimmed by 3 bases and 0 bases, leaving 7 bases between them. Via the germline V gene (reference sequence), CDR1 is SGHNT and CDR2 YYREEE. This clonotype originated in a human donor with classical Hodgkin lymphoma. The material sequenced was peripheral blood mononuclear cells (PBMCs), taken at baseline. The chain links TRBV5-4 with TRBJ2-7, with TRBD1 tentatively as D gene (6 bases match). Here is the DNA: TGTGCCAGCAGCTGGGACATCTCCTACGAGCAGTACTTC. The resulting protein is CASSWDISYEQYF.